Described below is a single TCR beta chain sequence and its context. Its antigen is unknown. Qualities for individual bases were not recorded, and no much larger clone is one base off. Reading the label with the study, this specimen's time point is: patch test 3, about 24 weeks after DPC sensitization. Taken with the paper, the label for treatment or condition translates to: therapeutic diphenylcyclopropenone sensitization with weekly scalp DPC. At every patch-test visit, the blood draw took place before the patch test was put on. To be eligible, patients had to be aged 18 to 70, diagnosed with alopecia and judged suitable for DPC therapy, while pregnant patients were excluded. Total RNA was extracted from unfractionated whole blood that had been collected in Tempus Blood RNA tubes. The data belong to a study of human T cells and chemical hapten exposure (dated by TCRdb to the early 2020s). Study-level background: For sensitization, 2% DPC in acetone was applied to a roughly 2 cm by roughly 2 cm area of upper inner arm skin. Patients additionally received weekly therapeutic DPC doses to the scalp throughout the roughly 25-week study period. Patch tests used Finn chambers with 0.01% DPC on the upper back, scored after 6 days by International Contact Dermatitis Research Group standards. Most of the patients in the cohort were female, and the cohort covered alopecia areata with under or over 50% scalp involvement, alopecia totalis and alopecia universalis. Libraries were pooled for sequencing, and per-sample TCR yields varied mainly because of small differences in library volumes within the pool. This study followed changes in the peripheral blood TCR repertoire in vivo during primary and secondary sensitization of alopecia patients to the hapten diphenylcyclopropenone (DPC). Blood samples were taken from patients before sensitization (week 0) and then at 2, 6 and about 24 weeks after DPC sensitization. Nearly 30 alopecia patients gave blood for TCR sequencing at one to four time points (pre-sensitization, 2, 6 and 24 weeks).

The library was generated by RACE. Sequencing was carried out with a NextSeq 500. Library preparation attached unique molecular identifiers to individual cDNA molecules for quantitative, reproducible TCR counting. From each blood RNA sample, both TCR alpha and TCR beta chains were sequenced. The study's processing was this. Samples had a median of roughly 87,000 TCRs, with a range from about 20,000 to 690,600. V, J and CDR3 annotation of the TCR reads was carried out using the Decombinator software suite. To make PS versus PT1 abundance plots, every sample was subsampled to the same number of TCRs (28,000). Expanded TCRs were defined as absent before sensitization and observed at least eight times at the 2-week time point. Using fastp trimming at Q25 and MiXCR clonotype assembly, TCRdb reanalyzed the public sequencing data and kept in-frame beta chains. Rows matching on CDR3 protein sequence are summarized as one entry with the most common DNA and genes. None of the V and J calls come from the authors' own analysis; TCRdb made them. The sample table holds 60,000 to 65,000 distinct CDR3 sequences, of which roughly 11% were seen once. 2% to 3% of the sample rests with the top ten.

What the work shows at the level of the full study, not this receptor alone: Significantly more large CDR3 similarity clusters were formed by expanded TCRs than by pre-sensitization or healthy control sets, consistent with antigen-driven responses. Patch test score was positively correlated with the number of PT1 expanded TCRs, with significance at thresholds 8, 16 and 32 but not at 4. After repeated subsampling, changes were observed in the strength of the expansion versus patch-test correlation and in the threshold at which the correlation became significant. All patients had alopecia, a presumed autoimmune disease, so their immune response might differ from that of healthy individuals. DPC sensitization did not change the number of TCRs with a frequency above 1 in 1000, and there was no evidence of changes in global repertoire structure.

The sequences come from whole blood, collected in connection with sensitization to the hapten diphenylcyclopropenone (DPC). This TCR derives from a woman in her twenties or thirties with alopecia areata. Some clones in this sample may be carry-over from other donors' samples.

The DNA sequence is as follows: TGTGCCAGCAGTTTTTCCGGGACCAACTATGGCTACACCTTC. Its protein is CASSFSGTNYGYTF. The sequence links TRBV28 to TRBJ1-2; a tentative D call is TRBD1 (5 bases match). CDR3 length: 14 amino acids, cysteine to phenylalanine. CDR3 DNA only is kept here, 42 bases in frame from base 1. The germline V gene encodes CDR1 MDHEN and CDR2 SYDVKM. Trimming takes 3 bases from V and 2 bases from J, and the germline ends sit 10 bases apart.